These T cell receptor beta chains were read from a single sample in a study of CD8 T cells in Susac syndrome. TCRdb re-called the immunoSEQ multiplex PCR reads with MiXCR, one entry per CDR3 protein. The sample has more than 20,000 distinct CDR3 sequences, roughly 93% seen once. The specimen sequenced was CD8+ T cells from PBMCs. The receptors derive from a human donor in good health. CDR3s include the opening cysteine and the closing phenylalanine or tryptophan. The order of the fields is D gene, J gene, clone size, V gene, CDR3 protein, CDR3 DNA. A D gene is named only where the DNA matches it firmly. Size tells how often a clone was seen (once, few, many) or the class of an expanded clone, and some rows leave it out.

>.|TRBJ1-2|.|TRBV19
CASSPRQARIHGYTF
TGTGCCAGTAGTCCCCGACAGGCAAGGATCCATGGCTACACCTTC
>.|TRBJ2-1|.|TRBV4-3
CASSPRVTYNEQFF
TGCGCCAGCAGCCCCAGGGTAACCTACAATGAGCAGTTCTTC
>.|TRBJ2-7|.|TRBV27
CASSPTQALAEQYF
TGTGCCAGCAGTCCCACCCAGGCCTTGGCCGAGCAGTACTTC
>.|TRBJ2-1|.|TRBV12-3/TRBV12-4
CASSQDGYNEQFF
TGTGCCAGCAGCCAGGACGGCTACAATGAGCAGTTCTTC
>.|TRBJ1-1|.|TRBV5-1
CASRGRITEAFF
TGCGCCAGCAGGGGCAGGATCACTGAAGCTTTCTTT
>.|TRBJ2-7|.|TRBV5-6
CASSFGVEQYF
TGTGCCAGCAGCTTTGGGGTCGAGCAGTACTTC
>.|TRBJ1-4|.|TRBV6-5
CASSYVPPPATNEKLFF
TGTGCCAGCAGTTACGTCCCACCACCAGCAACTAATGAAAAACTGTTTTTT
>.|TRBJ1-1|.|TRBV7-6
CASSAMRAMNTEAFF
TGTGCCAGCAGCGCAATGAGGGCGATGAACACTGAAGCTTTCTTT
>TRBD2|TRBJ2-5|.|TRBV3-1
CASSPVGLAAYQETQYF
TGTGCCAGCAGCCCCGTGGGACTAGCGGCATACCAAGAGACCCAGTACTTC
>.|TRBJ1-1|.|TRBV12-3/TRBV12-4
CASSLVPRGAYTEAFF
TGTGCCAGCAGTTTAGTTCCGCGAGGGGCGTACACTGAAGCTTTCTTT
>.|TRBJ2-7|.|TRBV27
CASKSGREQYF
TGTGCCAGCAAAAGCGGACGGGAGCAGTACTTC
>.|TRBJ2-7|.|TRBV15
CATSSTGRYEQYF
TGTGCCACCTCAAGCACAGGGCGCTACGAGCAGTACTTC
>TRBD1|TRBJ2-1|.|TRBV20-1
CSARGLTGGNWYEQFF
TGCAGTGCTAGAGGCCTGACAGGGGGAAATTGGTATGAGCAGTTCTTC
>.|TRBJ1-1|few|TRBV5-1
CASSLGSVTEAFF
TGCGCCAGCAGCTTAGGGTCGGTCACTGAAGCTTTCTTT
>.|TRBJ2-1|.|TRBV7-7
CASSLAQGNNEQFF
TGTGCTAGCAGCTTAGCACAGGGTAACAATGAGCAGTTCTTC
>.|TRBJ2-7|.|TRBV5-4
CASSLEDSYEQYF
TGTGCCAGCAGCTTGGAGGACAGCTACGAGCAGTACTTC
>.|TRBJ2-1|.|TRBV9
CASSVAFRSSEQFF
TGTGCCAGCAGCGTAGCCTTTAGAAGCAGTGAGCAGTTCTTC
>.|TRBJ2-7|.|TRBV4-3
CASSLFRTYEQYF
TGCGCCAGCAGCCTCTTTCGCACCTACGAGCAGTACTTC
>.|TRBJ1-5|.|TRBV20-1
CSLQGDSNQPQHF
TGCAGCTTACAGGGAGATAGCAATCAGCCCCAGCATTTT
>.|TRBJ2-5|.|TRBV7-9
CASSFREKRETQYF
TGTGCCAGCAGCTTTAGGGAGAAGAGGGAGACCCAGTACTTC
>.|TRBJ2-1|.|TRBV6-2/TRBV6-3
CASSYWGAGNEQFF
TGTGCCAGCAGTTATTGGGGGGCCGGCAATGAGCAGTTCTTC
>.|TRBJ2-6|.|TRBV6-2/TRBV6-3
CASSSSGEGANVLTF
TGTGCCAGCAGTTCCTCGGGGGAAGGGGCCAACGTCCTGACTTTC
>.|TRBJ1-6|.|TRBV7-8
CASRTTEFSYNSPLHF
TGTGCCAGCAGGACGACAGAGTTCTCCTATAATTCACCCCTCCACTTT
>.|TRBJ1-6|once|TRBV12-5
CASGSQGPLCGNSPLHF
TGTGCTAGTGGTTCACAGGGCCCGCTCTGTGGAAATTCACCCCTCCACTTT
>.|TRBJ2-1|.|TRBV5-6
CASSLGGFGTNEQFF
TGTGCCAGCAGCCTGGGGGGTTTTGGGACTAATGAGCAGTTCTTC
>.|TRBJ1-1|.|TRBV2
CASSSRVGNTEAFF
TGTGCCAGCAGTTCTAGGGTTGGGAACACTGAAGCTTTCTTT
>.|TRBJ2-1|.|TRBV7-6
CASSARGDEQFF
TGTGCCAGCAGCGCCCGCGGGGATGAGCAGTTCTTC
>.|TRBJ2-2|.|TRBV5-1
CASSLGQATGELFF
TGCGCCAGCAGCTTAGGCCAGGCCACCGGGGAGCTGTTTTTT
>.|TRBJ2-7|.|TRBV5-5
CASRHRPRDSDEQYF
TGTGCCAGCAGGCATCGCCCCCGGGACTCCGACGAGCAGTACTTC
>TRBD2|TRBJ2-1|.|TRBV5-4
CASSLFSGGTYNEQFF
TGTGCCAGCAGCTTGTTCAGCGGGGGAACCTACAATGAGCAGTTCTTC
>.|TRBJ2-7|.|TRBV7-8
CASKSRATYEQYF
TGTGCCAGTAAGAGCAGGGCAACCTACGAGCAGTACTTC
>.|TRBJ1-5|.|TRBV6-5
CASSYSPGGNQPQHF
TGTGCCAGCAGTTACTCTCCTGGTGGCAATCAGCCCCAGCATTTT
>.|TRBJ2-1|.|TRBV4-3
CASSQLRVGSSEQFF
TGCGCCAGCAGCCAGTTAAGAGTAGGGTCTAGTGAGCAGTTCTTC
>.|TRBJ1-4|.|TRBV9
CASNPGEGTINEKLFF
TGTGCCAGCAACCCTGGGGAGGGTACAATTAATGAAAAACTGTTTTTT
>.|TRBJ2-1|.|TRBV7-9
CASSLGSRASYNEQFF
TGTGCCAGCAGCTTAGGTTCCAGGGCCTCCTACAATGAGCAGTTCTTC
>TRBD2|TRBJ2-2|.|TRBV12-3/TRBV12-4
CASSPGGAGELFF
TGTGCCAGCAGTCCGGGGGGAGCCGGGGAGCTGTTTTTT
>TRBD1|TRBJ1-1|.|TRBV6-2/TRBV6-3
CASSTRDRLNTEAFF
TGTGCCAGCAGTACCCGGGACAGATTGAACACTGAAGCTTTCTTT
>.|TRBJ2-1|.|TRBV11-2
CASSLILTSAGRLYNEQFF
TGTGCCAGCAGCTTGATCCTAACTTCGGCGGGACGACTTTACAATGAGCAGTTCTTC
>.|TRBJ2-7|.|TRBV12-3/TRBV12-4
CASNVVPGDEQYF
TGTGCCAGCAACGTGGTCCCAGGGGACGAGCAGTACTTC
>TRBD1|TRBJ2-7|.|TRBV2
CASSVGQGGWSYEQYF
TGTGCCAGCAGCGTCGGACAGGGAGGATGGTCCTACGAGCAGTACTTC
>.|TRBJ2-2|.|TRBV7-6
CASSSPLLNTGELFF
TGTGCCAGCAGCTCTCCCCTACTGAACACCGGGGAGCTGTTTTTT
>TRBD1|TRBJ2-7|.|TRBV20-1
CSARDYQGAGEQYF
TGCAGTGCTAGAGATTACCAGGGGGCAGGGGAGCAGTACTTC
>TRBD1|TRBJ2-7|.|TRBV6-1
CASSEGVRTGVYEQYF
TGTGCCAGCAGTGAAGGGGTAAGGACAGGGGTCTACGAGCAGTACTTC
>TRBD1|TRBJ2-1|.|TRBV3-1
CASSQGGQYNEQFF
TGTGCCAGCAGCCAAGGGGGACAGTACAATGAGCAGTTCTTC
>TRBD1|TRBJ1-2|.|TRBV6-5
CASSYAATGEDYGYTF
TGTGCCAGCAGTTACGCAGCGACAGGGGAGGACTATGGCTACACCTTC
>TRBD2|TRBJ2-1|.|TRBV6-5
CASSYDFSGFSSYNEQFF
TGTGCCAGCAGTTACGATTTTAGCGGGTTCAGCTCCTACAATGAGCAGTTCTTC
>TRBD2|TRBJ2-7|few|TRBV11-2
CASSLWAGGPYEQYF
TGTGCCAGCAGCTTATGGGCGGGGGGGCCCTACGAGCAGTACTTC
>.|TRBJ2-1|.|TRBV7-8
CASSEVLGEGEQFF
TGTGCCAGCAGCGAGGTGTTGGGAGAGGGTGAGCAGTTCTTC
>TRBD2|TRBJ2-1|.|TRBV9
CASSPTGTSYEQFF
TGTGCCAGCAGCCCGACCGGGACTAGTTATGAGCAGTTCTTC
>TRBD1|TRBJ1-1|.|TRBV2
CASSEANWTGNTEAFF
TGTGCCAGCAGTGAAGCAAATTGGACAGGGAACACTGAAGCTTTCTTT
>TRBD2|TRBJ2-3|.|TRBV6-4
CASSDSNGGADTQYF
TGTGCCAGCAGTGACTCAAACGGGGGGGCAGATACGCAGTATTTT
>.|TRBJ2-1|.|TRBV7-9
CASSPGGYERFF
TGTGCCAGCAGCCCCGGGGGCTATGAGCGGTTCTTC
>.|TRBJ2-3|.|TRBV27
CASSFQGSSTDTQYF
TGTGCCAGCAGCTTCCAGGGGTCTAGCACAGATACGCAGTATTTT